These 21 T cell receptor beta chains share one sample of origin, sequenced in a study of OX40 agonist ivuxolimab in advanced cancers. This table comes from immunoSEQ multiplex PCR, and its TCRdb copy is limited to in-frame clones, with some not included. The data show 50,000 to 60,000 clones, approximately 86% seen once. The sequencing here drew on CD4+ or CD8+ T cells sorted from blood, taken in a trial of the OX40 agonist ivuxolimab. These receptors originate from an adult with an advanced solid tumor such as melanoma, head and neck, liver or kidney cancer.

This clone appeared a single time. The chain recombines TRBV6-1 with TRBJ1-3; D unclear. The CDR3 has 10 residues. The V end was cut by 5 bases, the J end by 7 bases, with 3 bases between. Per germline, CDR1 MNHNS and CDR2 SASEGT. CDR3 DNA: TGTGCCAGCAGTCTCAACACCATATATTTT. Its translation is CASSLNTIYF.

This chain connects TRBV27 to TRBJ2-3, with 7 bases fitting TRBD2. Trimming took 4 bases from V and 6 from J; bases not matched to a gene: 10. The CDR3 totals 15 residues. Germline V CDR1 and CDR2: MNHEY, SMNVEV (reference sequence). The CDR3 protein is CASSSRRREVDTQYF. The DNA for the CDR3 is TGTGCCAGCAGTTCCCGGCGACGGGAGGTGGATACGCAGTATTTT.

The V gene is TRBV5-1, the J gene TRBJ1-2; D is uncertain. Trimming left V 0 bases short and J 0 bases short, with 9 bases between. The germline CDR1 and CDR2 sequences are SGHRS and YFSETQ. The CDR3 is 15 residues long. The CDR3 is CASSLVAGPNYGYTF. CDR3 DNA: TGCGCCAGCAGCTTGGTGGCAGGACCTAACTATGGCTACACCTTC.

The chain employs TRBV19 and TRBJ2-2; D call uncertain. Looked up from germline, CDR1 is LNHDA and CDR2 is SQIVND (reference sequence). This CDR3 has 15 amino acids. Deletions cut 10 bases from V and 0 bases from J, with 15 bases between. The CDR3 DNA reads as TGTGCCACCCTAAGTGGACGGACGAACACCGGGGAGCTGTTTTTT. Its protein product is CATLSGRTNTGELFF. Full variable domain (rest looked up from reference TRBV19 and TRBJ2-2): DGGITQSPKYLFRKEGQNVTLSCEQNLNHDAMYWYRQDPGQGLRLIYYSQIVNDFQKGDIAEGYSVSREKKESFPLTVTSAQKNPTAFYLCATLSGRTNTGELFFGEGSRLTVL.

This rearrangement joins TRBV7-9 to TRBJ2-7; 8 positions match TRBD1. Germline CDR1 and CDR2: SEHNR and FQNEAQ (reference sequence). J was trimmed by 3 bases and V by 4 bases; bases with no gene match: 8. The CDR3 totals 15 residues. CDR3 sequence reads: CASSSGQGLGYEQYF. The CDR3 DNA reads TGTGCCAGCAGCTCCGGACAGGGCCTCGGCTACGAGCAGTACTTC.

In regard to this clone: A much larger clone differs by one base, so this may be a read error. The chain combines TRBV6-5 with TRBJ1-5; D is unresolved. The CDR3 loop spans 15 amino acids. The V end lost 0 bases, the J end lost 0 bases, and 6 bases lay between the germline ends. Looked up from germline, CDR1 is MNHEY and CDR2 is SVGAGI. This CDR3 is CASSYSGSSNQPQHF. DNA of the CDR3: TGTGCCAGCAGTTACTCGGGCAGTAGCAATCAGCCCCAGCATTTT.

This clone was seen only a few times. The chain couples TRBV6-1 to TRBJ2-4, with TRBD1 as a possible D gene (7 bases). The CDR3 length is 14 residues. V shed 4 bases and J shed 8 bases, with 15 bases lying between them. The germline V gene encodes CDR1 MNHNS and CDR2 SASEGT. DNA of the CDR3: TGTGCCAGCAGTGTCGGTCAGGGGGGAGACATTCAGTACTTC. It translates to CASSVGQGGDIQYF.

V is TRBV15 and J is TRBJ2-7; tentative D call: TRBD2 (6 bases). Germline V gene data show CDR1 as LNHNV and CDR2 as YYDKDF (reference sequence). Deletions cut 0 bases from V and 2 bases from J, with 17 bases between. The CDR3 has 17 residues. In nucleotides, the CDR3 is TGTGCCACCAGCAGAGATGGGACCCCACGGAGGGCCTACGAGCAGTACTTC. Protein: CATSRDGTPRRAYEQYF.

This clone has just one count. CDR3 region: CASSGTSGQETQYF. The CDR3 DNA reads as TGTGCCAGCTCCGGGACTAGCGGACAAGAGACCCAGTACTTC. This chain links TRBV7-9 with TRBJ2-5; 11 positions match TRBD2. Trimming cost V 8 bases and J 2 bases; bases outside gene matches: 4. The CDR3 length is 14 residues. The germline V gene has CDR1 SEHNR and CDR2 FQNEAQ (reference sequence).

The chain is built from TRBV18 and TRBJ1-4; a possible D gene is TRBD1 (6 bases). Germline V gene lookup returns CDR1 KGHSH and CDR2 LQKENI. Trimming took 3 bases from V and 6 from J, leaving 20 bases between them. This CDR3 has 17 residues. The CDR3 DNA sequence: TGTGCCAGCTCACCGAGGGGGTCGCGAAATGCGTATGAAAAACTGTTTTTT. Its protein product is CASSPRGSRNAYEKLFF.

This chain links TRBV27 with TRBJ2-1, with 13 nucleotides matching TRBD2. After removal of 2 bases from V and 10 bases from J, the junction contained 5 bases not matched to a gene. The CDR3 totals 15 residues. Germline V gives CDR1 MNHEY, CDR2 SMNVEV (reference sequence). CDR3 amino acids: CASSLRGLAGEEQFF. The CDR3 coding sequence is TGTGCCAGCAGTTTACGCGGACTAGCGGGAGAGGAGCAGTTCTTC.

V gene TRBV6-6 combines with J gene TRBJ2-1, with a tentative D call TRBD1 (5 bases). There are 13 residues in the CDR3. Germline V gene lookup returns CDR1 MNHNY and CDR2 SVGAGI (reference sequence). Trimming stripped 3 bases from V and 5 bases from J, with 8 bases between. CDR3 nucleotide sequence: TGTGCCAGCAGTTATGTAGGGGACAATGAGCAGTTCTTC. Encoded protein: CASSYVGDNEQFF.

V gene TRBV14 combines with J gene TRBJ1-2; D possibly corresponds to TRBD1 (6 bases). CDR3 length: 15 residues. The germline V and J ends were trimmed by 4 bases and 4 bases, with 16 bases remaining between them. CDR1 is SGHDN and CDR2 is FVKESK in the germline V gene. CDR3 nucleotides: TGTGCCAGCAGCCGAACAGGGAGCGGCGCCTATGGCTACACCTTC. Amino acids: CASSRTGSGAYGYTF.

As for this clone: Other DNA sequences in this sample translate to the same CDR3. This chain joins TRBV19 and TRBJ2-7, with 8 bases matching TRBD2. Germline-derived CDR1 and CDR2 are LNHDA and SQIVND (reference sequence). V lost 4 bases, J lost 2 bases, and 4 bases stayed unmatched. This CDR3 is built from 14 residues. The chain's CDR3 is CASSTGTRTYEQYF. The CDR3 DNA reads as TGTGCCAGTAGTACCGGGACTAGGACCTACGAGCAGTACTTC.

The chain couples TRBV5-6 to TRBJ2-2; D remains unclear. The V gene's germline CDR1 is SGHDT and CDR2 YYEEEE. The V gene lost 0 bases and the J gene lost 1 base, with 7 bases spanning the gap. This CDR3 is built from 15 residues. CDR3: CASSLGQRNTGELFF. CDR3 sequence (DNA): TGTGCCAGCAGCTTGGGGCAGAGGAACACCGGGGAGCTGTTTTTT.

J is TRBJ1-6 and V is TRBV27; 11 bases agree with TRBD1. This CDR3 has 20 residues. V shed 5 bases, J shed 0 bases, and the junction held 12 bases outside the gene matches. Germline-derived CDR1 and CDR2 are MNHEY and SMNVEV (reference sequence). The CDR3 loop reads CASSARTGGFSSSYNSPLHF. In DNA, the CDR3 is TGTGCCAGCAGTGCCCGGACAGGGGGCTTTTCCTCCTCCTATAATTCACCCCTCCACTTT.

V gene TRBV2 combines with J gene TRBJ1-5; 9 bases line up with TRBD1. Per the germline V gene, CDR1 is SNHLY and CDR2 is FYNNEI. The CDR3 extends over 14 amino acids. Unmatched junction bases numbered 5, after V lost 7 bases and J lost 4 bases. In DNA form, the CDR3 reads TGTGCCAGCAAACCGACAGGGGGAAATCAGCCCCAGCATTTT. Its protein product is CASKPTGGNQPQHF.

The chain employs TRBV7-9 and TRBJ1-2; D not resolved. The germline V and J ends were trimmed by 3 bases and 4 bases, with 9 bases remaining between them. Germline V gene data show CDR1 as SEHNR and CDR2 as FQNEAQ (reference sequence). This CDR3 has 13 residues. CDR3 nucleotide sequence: TGTGCCAGCAGCTTGGAGGTCGGCTATGGCTACACCTTC. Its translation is CASSLEVGYGYTF.

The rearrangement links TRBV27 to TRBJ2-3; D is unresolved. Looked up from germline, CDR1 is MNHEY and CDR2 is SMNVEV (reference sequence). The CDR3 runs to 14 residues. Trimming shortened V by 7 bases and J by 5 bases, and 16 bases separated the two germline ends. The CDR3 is CASKDEARVDTQYF. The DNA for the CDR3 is TGTGCCAGCAAGGACGAGGCGCGAGTAGATACGCAGTATTTT.

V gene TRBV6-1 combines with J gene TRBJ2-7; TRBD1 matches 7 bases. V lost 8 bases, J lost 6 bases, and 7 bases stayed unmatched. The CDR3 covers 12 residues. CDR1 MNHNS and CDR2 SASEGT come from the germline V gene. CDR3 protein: CASSDRVGEQYF. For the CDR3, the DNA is TGTGCCAGCTCCGACAGGGTCGGCGAGCAGTACTTC.

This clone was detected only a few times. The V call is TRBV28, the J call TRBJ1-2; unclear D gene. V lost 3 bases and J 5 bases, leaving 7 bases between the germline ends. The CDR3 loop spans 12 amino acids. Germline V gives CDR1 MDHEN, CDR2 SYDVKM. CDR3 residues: CASSFSAYGYTF. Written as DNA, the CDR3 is TGTGCCAGCAGTTTTTCCGCGTATGGCTACACCTTC.